These 18 T cell receptor beta chains came from one sample sequenced in a study of blood T cell repertoires in COVID-19 (dated by TCRdb to the early 2020s). The library was built by means of the immunoSEQ multiplex PCR assay. What TCRdb holds here is the immuneACCESS table cut down to in-frame rearrangements. Part of the clones is not present; checked against another copy, under half of the missing clones reflect an unresolved V gene, and the others are unexplained. The sample profile shows a few hundred thousand clones; around 85% of them were found once. The ten largest clones take up 5.5% to 8% of the sample. The specimen was peripheral blood. These receptors were collected from a man in his sixties with acute or convalescent COVID-19.

The CDR3 is CASSPSRLSRGTEAFF. CDR3 DNA sequence: TGCGCCAGCAGCCCTAGCCGACTGTCCCGCGGAACTGAAGCTTTCTTT. The genes are TRBV4-1 and TRBJ1-1; D uncertain. Trimming cost V 4 bases and J 5 bases, with 20 bases left between them. The germline V gene encodes CDR1 MGHRA and CDR2 YSYEKL. This CDR3 is built from 16 residues.

The chain recombines TRBV6-5 with TRBJ2-3; a weak D match, TRBD2 (7 bases). The germline V gene has CDR1 MNHEY and CDR2 SVGAGI. CDR3 length: 15 residues. V dropped 6 bases and J dropped 2 bases, with 15 bases sitting between them. The CDR3 loop reads CASRVQGGFTDTQYF. CDR3 coding DNA: TGTGCCAGCAGGGTACAGGGAGGGTTCACAGATACGCAGTATTTT.

The chain is built from TRBV11-1 and TRBJ2-1; D not certain. The CDR3 covers 16 residues. CDR1 is SGHAT, CDR2 FQDESV, per germline (reference sequence). Between the trimmed V and J ends, which lost 1 base and 0 bases, there was a span of 10 bases. In nucleotides, the CDR3 is TGTGCCAGCAGCTTAGTTGGCGGAATCTCCTACAATGAGCAGTTCTTC. This codes for CASSLVGGISYNEQFF.

The chain couples TRBV7-9 to TRBJ1-4; D unclear. The CDR3 loop spans 14 amino acids. V was clipped by 6 bases and J by 8 bases, with 16 bases between them. Germline V gives CDR1 SEHNR, CDR2 FQNEAQ (reference sequence). DNA for the CDR3: TGTGCCAGCAGTCCCCAGGCCATTGGCGAAAAACTGTTTTTT. It encodes CASSPQAIGEKLFF.

This clone was picked up one time. The gene calls are TRBV6-5 and TRBJ2-1, with D possibly TRBD1 on 6 matching bases. The CDR3 covers 15 residues. The V gene lost 6 bases and the J gene lost 5 bases, with 17 bases spanning the gap. Germline-derived CDR1 and CDR2 are MNHEY and SVGAGI. The CDR3 DNA sequence: TGTGCCAGCAGACATAACAGGGCTTCGAACAATGAGCAGTTCTTC. Translated: CASRHNRASNNEQFF.

This clone was seen a few times. The chain recombines TRBV6-5 with TRBJ2-7; tentatively, D is TRBD2 (6 bases). The CDR3 length is 14 residues. Looked up from germline, CDR1 is MNHEY and CDR2 is SVGAGI. V was clipped by 7 bases and J by 3 bases, with 16 bases between them. The CDR3 nucleotides read TGTGCCAGCACCCAAAGGGTCGGGGGCTACGAGCAGTACTTC. It translates to CASTQRVGGYEQYF.

This chain links TRBV5-5 with TRBJ1-1; TRBD1 aligns across 7 bases. The CDR3 length is 14 residues. The germline V gene encodes CDR1 SGHKS and CDR2 YYEKEE (reference sequence). V gave up 2 bases and J gave up 6 bases; unmatched junction bases: 7. The DNA of the CDR3 is TGTGCCAGCAGCTTCGCCACTCAGGGGGCTGAAGCTTTCTTT. It translates to CASSFATQGAEAFF. Variable domain in full (rest from reference TRBV5-5 and TRBJ1-1): DAGVTQSPTHLIKTRGQQVTLRCSPISGHKSVSWYQQVLGQGPQFIFQYYEKEERGRGNFPDRFSARQFPNYSSELNVNALLLGDSALYLCASSFATQGAEAFFGQGTRLTVV.

The chain employs TRBV4-2 and TRBJ2-3; 7 bases match TRBD2. CDR1 LGHNA and CDR2 YNFKEQ come from the germline V gene. J was trimmed by 5 bases and V by 4 bases; bases with no gene match: 12. The CDR3 contains 16 residues. The chain's CDR3 is CASSPGSREGGDTQYF. CDR3 nucleotides: TGTGCCAGCAGCCCGGGATCTAGGGAGGGCGGAGATACGCAGTATTTT.

Written as DNA, the CDR3 is TGTGCCAGTAGTATATCCCCAGGAAACTCCTACGAGCAGTACTTC. Residues: CASSISPGNSYEQYF. The genes are TRBV19 and TRBJ2-7; D gene ambiguous. The CDR3 consists of 15 residues. Trimming left V 2 bases short and J 0 bases short, with 11 bases between. Germline loops: CDR1 LNHDA, CDR2 SQIVND (reference sequence).

The chain recombines TRBV5-1 with TRBJ2-5, with 9 positions matching TRBD1. Losses at the gene ends were 0 bases for V and 4 bases for J; bases not matched to a gene: 4. This CDR3 spans 15 amino acids. Germline lookup yields CDR1 SGHRS and CDR2 YFSETQ. CDR3 in DNA: TGCGCCAGCAGCTTGGCTTGGGGACAGGGAGAGACCCAGTACTTC. Amino acids: CASSLAWGQGETQYF.

The sample holds one count of this clone. This sequence joins TRBV7-2 and TRBJ2-7, with 9 bases lining up with TRBD2. The CDR3 runs to 13 residues. V shed 7 bases and J 6 bases; nucleotides not matched to a gene: 7. Germline CDR1 SGHTA, CDR2 FQGNSA. CDR3 region: CASKGLAGLEQYF. CDR3 nucleotide sequence: TGTGCCAGCAAGGGACTAGCTGGGCTCGAGCAGTACTTC.

This chain joins TRBV5-6 and TRBJ1-6; D may be TRBD1 (5 bases). The CDR3 is 17 residues long. Germline assignment: CDR1 SGHDT and CDR2 YYEEEE. Trimming removed 0 bases at V and 0 bases at J, with 10 bases between. The CDR3 protein is CASSLAGGSSYNSPLHF. Here the CDR3 DNA reads TGTGCCAGCAGCTTGGCCGGGGGGAGCTCCTATAATTCACCCCTCCACTTT. Complete variable domain (other parts from reference TRBV5-6 and TRBJ1-6): DAGVTQSPTHLIKTRGQQVTLRCSPKSGHDTVSWYQQALGQGPQFIFQYYEEEERQRGNFPDRFSGHQFPNYSSELNVNALLLGDSALYLCASSLAGGSSYNSPLHFGNGTRLTVT.

This chain uses TRBV27 with TRBJ1-5; TRBD1 aligns across 9 bases. With V trimmed by 5 bases and J by 3 bases, 5 bases remained unmatched. CDR3 length equals 15 residues. CDR1 and CDR2 from the germline V gene are MNHEY and SMNVEV (reference sequence). The CDR3 DNA is TGTGCCAGCAGTCCGGGGACAGGGAACAATCAGCCCCAGCATTTT. This codes for CASSPGTGNNQPQHF.

This rearrangement joins TRBV25-1 to TRBJ2-7, with D maybe TRBD2 (6 bases). This CDR3 region has 13 residues. The V and J ends lost 6 bases and 4 bases respectively, with 13 bases between them. Looked up from germline, CDR1 is MGHDK and CDR2 is SYGVNS. The CDR3 loop reads CASRSTSPYEQYF. CDR3 sequence (DNA): TGTGCCAGCAGATCGACTAGTCCGTACGAGCAGTACTTC.

The chain recombines TRBV7-9 with TRBJ2-3; 13 bases agree with TRBD2. The length of the CDR3 is 15 residues. The V and J ends lost 4 bases and 4 bases, in that order; junction bases with no gene match: 2. CDR1 is SEHNR, CDR2 FQNEAQ, per germline (reference sequence). This chain's CDR3 is CASSYTSGRADTQYF. The CDR3 DNA is TGTGCCAGCAGCTATACTAGCGGGAGGGCAGATACGCAGTATTTT. Variable domain in full (rest from reference TRBV7-9 and TRBJ2-3): DTGVSQNPRHKITKRGQNVTFRCDPISEHNRLYWYRQTLGQGPEFLTYFQNEAQLEKSRLLSDRFSAERPKGSFSTLEIQRTEQGDSAMYLCASSYTSGRADTQYFGPGTRLTVL.

This rearrangement joins TRBV4-1 to TRBJ1-5, with a weak D call TRBD1 (6 bases). The CDR3 contains 14 residues. The V end lost 8 bases, the J end lost 3 bases, and 14 bases lay between the germline ends. Germline V CDR1 and CDR2: MGHRA, YSYEKL. The CDR3 is CASSFNRVNQPQHF. CDR3 coding DNA: TGCGCCAGCTCCTTTAACAGGGTCAATCAGCCCCAGCATTTT.

V gene TRBV5-5 combines with J gene TRBJ1-4; D is ambiguous. The CDR3 is made up of 13 amino acids. Germline V gene sequence: CDR1 SGHKS, CDR2 YYEKEE (reference sequence). The V end was cut by 5 bases, the J end by 7 bases, with 12 bases between. The CDR3 region is CASSFGDREKLFF. Written as DNA, the CDR3 is TGTGCCAGCAGTTTCGGGGATCGTGAAAAACTGTTTTTT.

The V gene is TRBV20-1, the J gene TRBJ1-4; D is unresolved. V was trimmed by 3 bases and J by 3 bases, leaving 14 bases between them. The CDR3 is 15 amino acids. Per the germline V gene, CDR1 is DFQATT and CDR2 is SNEGSKA (reference sequence). The CDR3 region is CSASVEGVANEKLFF. The CDR3 DNA reads as TGCAGTGCTAGTGTGGAGGGCGTAGCTAATGAAAAACTGTTTTTT.